These T cell receptor beta chains were read from a single sample in a study of cytomegalovirus exposure and HLA in healthy donors. Measured with immunoSEQ multiplex PCR; TCRdb has only the in-frame clones, and not every one. The table records 310,000 or so clones, around nine tenths of them present only once. The specimen sequenced was PBMCs. Receptors were obtained from a woman under 30 in good health and CMV-seronegative. Both conserved end residues are part of each CDR3. Each record gives: CDR3 DNA, CDR3 protein, CDR3 length, D gene, V gene, J gene, clone size. D genes are given only for firm matches. Size tells how often a clone was seen (once, few, many) or the class of an expanded clone, and some rows leave it out.

TGTGCCAGCAGCCCTCCTAACAGGGGGCGCTTGGGTGACATTCAGTACTTC	CASSPPNRGRLGDIQYF	17	TRBD1	TRBV9	TRBJ2-4	NA
TGTGCCTGGATAAGCGGTTCTGGAAACACCATATATTTT	CAWISGSGNTIYF	13	NA	TRBV30	TRBJ1-3	NA
TGTGCCAGCAGCGCTAGCGGGGGAAGTACCGGGGAGCTGTTTTTT	CASSASGGSTGELFF	15	TRBD2	TRBV7-3	TRBJ2-2	NA
TGTGCCAGCAGCGGACAGGGGAATAATAATTCACCCCTCCACTTT	CASSGQGNNNSPLHF	15	TRBD1	TRBV2	TRBJ1-6	NA
TGTGCCAGAAGCTTGTCACGGACAAATCGCACAGATACGCAGTATTTT	CARSLSRTNRTDTQYF	16	NA	TRBV5-3	TRBJ2-3	once
TGTGCTAGTGGTTTTTTGGGGCTTGGCAATCAGCCCCAGCATTTT	CASGFLGLGNQPQHF	15	NA	TRBV12-5	TRBJ1-5	NA
TGTGCCAGCAGCTTATTTGCGGGACTAGCGGGGGAAACCTCCTACAATGAGCAGTTCTTC	CASSLFAGLAGETSYNEQFF	20	TRBD2	TRBV7-3	TRBJ2-1	NA
TGCGCCAGCAGCGCAAGCGGGGGGGCCGCCGGGGAGCTGTTTTTT	CASSASGGAAGELFF	15	TRBD2	TRBV5-1	TRBJ2-2	NA
TGTGCCAGCAGCTTTGTTTCCAGCGGGGGGGGTCAAGATACGCAGTATTTT	CASSFVSSGGGQDTQYF	17	TRBD2	TRBV7-8	TRBJ2-3	NA
TGTGCCAGAAGCGGGGGGGTATACACCGGGGAGCTGTTTTTT	CARSGGVYTGELFF	14	TRBD2	TRBV7-2	TRBJ2-2	NA
TGTGCCAGCGGACAGCCGAACACTGAAGCTTTCTTT	CASGQPNTEAFF	12	NA	TRBV7-8	TRBJ1-1	NA
TGTTCCAGCAGCTTAGCGCAGGGGGAGAGCTATGGCTACACCTTC	CSSSLAQGESYGYTF	15	TRBD1	TRBV7-9	TRBJ1-2	NA
TGTGCCAGCAGCGTAGCGGCTAGCGGTGCGCAAGAGACCCAGTACTTC	CASSVAASGAQETQYF	16	TRBD2	TRBV9	TRBJ2-5	NA
TGCGCCAGCAGTGAGGGGGGGACCACAGATACGCAGTATTTT	CASSEGGTTDTQYF	14	NA	TRBV5-1	TRBJ2-3	NA
TGTGCCAGCAGTGAGAGAAGGCTAGCGGGGGGATTCAGCTCCTACAATGAGCAGTTCTTC	CASSERRLAGGFSSYNEQFF	20	TRBD2	TRBV6-1	TRBJ2-1	once
TGTGCCAGCAGTGAAACAGGCAGGGGGAACACCGGGGAGCTGTTTTTT	CASSETGRGNTGELFF	16	NA	TRBV25-1	TRBJ2-2	NA
TGTGCCAGCAGTGGATGGGACTTGGATAATTCACCCCTCCACTTT	CASSGWDLDNSPLHF	15	NA	TRBV2	TRBJ1-6	NA
TGTGCCAGCAGTCGCGACTTTATCTCTGGAAACACCATATATTTT	CASSRDFISGNTIYF	15	NA	TRBV6-5	TRBJ1-3	NA
TGCGCCAGCAGCCGGCCGGACATCGGCACAGATACGCAGTATTTT	CASSRPDIGTDTQYF	15	NA	TRBV4-1	TRBJ2-3	NA
TGTGCCAGCAGCTTATCGGAGGGCCTCTACGAGCAGTACTTC	CASSLSEGLYEQYF	14	NA	TRBV7-9	TRBJ2-7	NA
TGTGCCAGCATTCCCGGGCTAGCGGGGGTAAATGAGCAGTTCTTC	CASIPGLAGVNEQFF	15	TRBD2	TRBV2	TRBJ2-1	NA
TGTGCCAGCAGCCGGGCGGCGGGGGGGGTAAGTCACAATGAGCAGTTCTTC	CASSRAAGGVSHNEQFF	17	TRBD2	TRBV5-4	TRBJ2-1	NA
TGTGCCAGCAGCTTGGCGACTAGCGGGGGGGCCGGACAGTTCTTC	CASSLATSGGAGQFF	15	TRBD2	TRBV5-6	TRBJ2-1	NA
TGTGCCAGCAGTTACTCGATGTTGCAGGAGCAGTTCTTC	CASSYSMLQEQFF	13	NA	TRBV6-5	TRBJ2-1	NA
TGTGCCAGCAGCTTTTTTAGTGGGGCCAACGTCCTGACTTTC	CASSFFSGANVLTF	14	NA	TRBV7-9	TRBJ2-6	NA
TGTGCCAGCAGCCGCTCGATCGGGACAGGGGACTTGGACCACTACGAGCAGTACTTC	CASSRSIGTGDLDHYEQYF	19	TRBD1	TRBV11-2	TRBJ2-7	NA
TGTGCCAGCATACGGTCTGGCGGGGGGGCAGTAGATACGCAGTATTTT	CASIRSGGGAVDTQYF	16	TRBD2	TRBV6-6	TRBJ2-3	NA
TGTGCCAGCAGCTTGGCACGGGAAAGGGTGTACTTC	CASSLARERVYF	12	NA	TRBV5-8	TRBJ2-7	NA
TGTGCCACCAGCTTAGGGGCGGAAAAACTGTTTTTT	CATSLGAEKLFF	12	NA	TRBV15	TRBJ1-4	NA
TGTGCCAGCAGCTTAAATGTAGGGGGAGCCTATAATTCACCCCTCCACTTT	CASSLNVGGAYNSPLHF	17	NA	TRBV7-6	TRBJ1-6	NA
TGCGCCAGCAGCACCGGACAGAATCAGCAGTACTTC	CASSTGQNQQYF	12	NA	TRBV5-1	TRBJ2-7	NA
TGTGCCAGCAGCAGCGGGGGTAGCACAGATACGCAGTATTTT	CASSSGGSTDTQYF	14	TRBD2	TRBV9	TRBJ2-3	once
TGTGCCACCGGGGGGCAGGCTTTCTATGGCTACACCTTC	CATGGQAFYGYTF	13	NA	TRBV6-5	TRBJ1-2	NA
TGTGCCAGCGGGAGCGCGGGGGGAGGCTCCTACGAGCAGTACTTC	CASGSAGGGSYEQYF	15	TRBD2	TRBV6-5	TRBJ2-7	NA
TGTGCCAGCAGTGGCGGGGGTGCGACAGATACGCAGTATTTT	CASSGGGATDTQYF	14	TRBD2	TRBV6-4	TRBJ2-3	NA
TGTGCCAGCACCGGGACAGGGGGATATTCTGAAAAACTGTTTTTT	CASTGTGGYSEKLFF	15	TRBD1	TRBV2	TRBJ1-4	NA
TGTGCCAGTACTAGGGGGGATACGCAGTATTTT	CASTRGDTQYF	11	NA	TRBV6-5	TRBJ2-3	NA
TGTGCCAGCACCCCCCGCGGACAGAACACAGATACGCAGTATTTT	CASTPRGQNTDTQYF	15	NA	TRBV7-9	TRBJ2-3	once
TGCGCCAGCAGCTTACAGGGATACACTGAAGCTTTCTTT	CASSLQGYTEAFF	13	NA	TRBV5-1	TRBJ1-1	NA
TGTGCCAGTAGGGGTTGGGACAGCTACACAGATACGCAGTATTTT	CASRGWDSYTDTQYF	15	TRBD1	TRBV19	TRBJ2-3	NA
TGTGCCAGCAGTTATCGCGGGGGGATGAACACTGAAGCTTTCTTT	CASSYRGGMNTEAFF	15	NA	TRBV6-5	TRBJ1-1	NA
TGCGCCAGCAGCCAAGTACACGGACTCACTGAAGCTTTCTTT	CASSQVHGLTEAFF	14	NA	TRBV4-1	TRBJ1-1	NA
TGTGCCAGCGCCCCACGACAGGGCACAGATACGCAGTATTTT	CASAPRQGTDTQYF	14	NA	TRBV9	TRBJ2-3	NA
TGTGCCAGCAGCTTGACAGGCTCCTATAATTCACCCCTCCACTTT	CASSLTGSYNSPLHF	15	NA	TRBV5-6	TRBJ1-6	NA
TGTGCCAGCAGCCAAGAGGGCACAGTCCCCTATGGCTACACCTTC	CASSQEGTVPYGYTF	15	NA	TRBV4-2	TRBJ1-2	once
TGTGCCAGCAGTGAAGCGCTTCCGGGACAGGGAAACTATGGCTACACCTTC	CASSEALPGQGNYGYTF	17	TRBD1	TRBV2	TRBJ1-2	NA
TGCGCCAGCAGCCAAGCCGGGAGTAACTATGGCTACACCTTC	CASSQAGSNYGYTF	14	NA	TRBV4-1	TRBJ1-2	NA
TGTGCCAGCAGTCGGACAGGGAGGACTGAAGCTTTCTTT	CASSRTGRTEAFF	13	TRBD1	TRBV6-5	TRBJ1-1	NA
TGTGCCAGCAGTCCGGCGGGCTTGTCTGGAAACACCATATATTTT	CASSPAGLSGNTIYF	15	NA	TRBV7-8	TRBJ1-3	NA
TGTGCCAGCAGTGGGACAGGCCTATCCTACGAGCAGTACTTC	CASSGTGLSYEQYF	14	TRBD1	TRBV6-1	TRBJ2-7	NA
TGTGCCAGCACCCCAGTCACAGCCTACGAGCAGTACTTC	CASTPVTAYEQYF	13	NA	TRBV11-2	TRBJ2-7	NA
TGCGCCAGCAGCCTCTCTGGAAACACCATATATTTT	CASSLSGNTIYF	12	NA	TRBV5-1	TRBJ1-3	NA
TGTGCCAGCAGCTTCTCCCGGGTCCTGTACTTC	CASSFSRVLYF	11	NA	TRBV27	TRBJ2-7	NA